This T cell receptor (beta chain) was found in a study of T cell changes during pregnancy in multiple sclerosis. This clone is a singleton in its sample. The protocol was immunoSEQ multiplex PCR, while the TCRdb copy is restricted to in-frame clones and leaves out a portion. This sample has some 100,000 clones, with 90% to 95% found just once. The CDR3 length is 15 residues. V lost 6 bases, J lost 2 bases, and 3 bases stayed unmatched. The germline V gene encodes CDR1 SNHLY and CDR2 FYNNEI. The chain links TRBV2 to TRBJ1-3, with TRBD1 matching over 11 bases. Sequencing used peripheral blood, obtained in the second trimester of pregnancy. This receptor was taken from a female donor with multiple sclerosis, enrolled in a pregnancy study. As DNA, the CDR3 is TGTGCCAGCAGCCGGGGACAGGGGGCTGGAAACACCATATATTTT. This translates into CASSRGQGAGNTIYF.